This T cell receptor beta chain was captured by sequencing in a study of blood T cell repertoires in COVID-19. The wider study: Italy, Spain and the United States were the sources of the convalescent and acute COVID-19 samples. Sources were T cells, B-cell-depleted T cells, or PBMCs; the material itself was cDNA or gDNA.

Looked up from germline, CDR1 is MGHRA and CDR2 is YSYEKL. Trimming pared 3 bases from V and 0 bases from J, leaving 12 bases between. This CDR3 has 16 amino acids. The authors' processing: Estimation of nucleated cell counts relied on the amplification of reference gene primers. Some clones are missing from TCRdb's copy, which holds only in-frame ones; the method was immunoSEQ multiplex PCR. V, J and clone size are those of that table, while D and trimming were read from the DNA. The table lists 300,000 to 350,000 clones, under 90% of them singletons, with approximately 2.9% in the top ten. Sequenced: peripheral blood. The clonotype originates from a woman aged 25 to 45 with COVID-19, enrolled during active disease. This rearrangement joins TRBV4-1 to TRBJ1-5; D remains unclear. This CDR3 reads CASSQGWMDSNQPQHF. The CDR3 coding sequence is TGCGCCAGCAGCCAGGGCTGGATGGATAGCAATCAGCCCCAGCATTTT.